Below are 26 T cell receptor beta chains sequenced from a single sample in a study of blood T cells in healthy people across ages. The authors ran a second PCR of 7 to 11 cycles using a sample-barcoded 5' primer and a J-beta primer mix. TCRdb re-called the 5' RACE reads with MiXCR, one entry per CDR3 protein. The data contain about 1.4 million distinct CDR3 sequences, around 59% of them seen just once; the ten biggest clones take up about 6.7%. The material sequenced was blood. These TCRs come from a man between 18 and 29 years old in good health.

There are a few counts of this clonotype. The chain employs TRBV20-1 and TRBJ2-3; D is unclear. CDR1 and CDR2 from the germline V gene are DFQATT and SNEGSKA (reference sequence). This CDR3 has 11 residues. Trimming pared 3 bases from V and 5 bases from J, leaving 6 bases between. CDR3 nucleotide sequence: TGCAGTGCTAGCGCCCTAGATACGCAGTATTTT. Protein product: CSASALDTQYF.

In this sample, this clonotype turned up a few times. The chain carries TRBV6-4 and TRBJ2-3; D is unclear. CDR1 is MRHNA, CDR2 SNTAGT, per germline. V dropped 3 bases and J dropped 3 bases, with 13 bases sitting between them. The CDR3 is 15 amino acids. CDR3 in amino acids: CASSERFGPTDTQYF. CDR3 bases: TGTGCCAGCAGTGAGAGATTCGGGCCAACAGATACGCAGTATTTT.

The rearrangement uses TRBV5-1 and TRBJ2-1, with D possibly matching TRBD2 (6 bases). The CDR3 contains 20 residues. Trimming stripped 5 bases from V and 5 bases from J, with 32 bases between. CDR1 and CDR2 (germline): SGHRS, YFSETQ. The CDR3 is CASRGGTGASSIGANNEQFF. The CDR3 DNA sequence: TGCGCCAGCAGGGGGGGAACCGGGGCTAGTTCGATAGGTGCAAACAATGAGCAGTTCTTC.

The chain is built from TRBV29-1 and TRBJ2-1; 13 nucleotides match TRBD2. The V gene's germline CDR1 is SQVTM and CDR2 ANQGSEA. There are 17 residues in the CDR3. J gave up 4 bases and V 6 bases, and 12 bases lay outside the gene matches. The CDR3 bases are TGCAGCGTCCAAGGGACTAGCGGGACGGGGGGGTACAATGAGCAGTTCTTC. Its translation is CSVQGTSGTGGYNEQFF.

The V and J genes are TRBV7-6 and TRBJ1-2; D is unresolved. Germline V CDR1 and CDR2: SGHVS, FNYEAQ. V shed 1 base and J shed 8 bases, with 20 bases lying between them. The length of the CDR3 is 16 residues. Here the CDR3 reads CASSLGGLGVSDGYTF. In nucleotides, the CDR3 is TGTGCCAGCAGCTTAGGGGGTCTTGGGGTTTCTGACGGCTACACCTTC.

This clonotype was recorded once. CDR3 sequence: CASSFSGTHIYEQYF. The CDR3 nucleotides read TGTGCCAGCAGTTTTAGCGGGACGCATATTTACGAGCAGTACTTC. The chain links TRBV27 to TRBJ2-7; 8 bases are a match to TRBD2. CDR1 and CDR2 from the germline V gene are MNHEY and SMNVEV (reference sequence). V was clipped by 3 bases and J by 4 bases; unmatched bases: 8. The CDR3 is made up of 15 amino acids.

The chain employs TRBV12-3 or TRBV12-4 and TRBJ2-7; a weak D match, TRBD1 (5 bases). V was pared by 4 bases and J by 4 bases, with 8 bases between. The CDR3 runs to 12 residues. The chain's CDR3 is CASSSRAYEQYF. DNA for the CDR3: TGTGCCAGCAGTTCCAGGGCGTACGAGCAGTACTTC.

The sample holds a few counts of this clonotype. J is TRBJ2-3 and V is TRBV11-2; D remains unclear. Looked up from germline, CDR1 is SGHAT and CDR2 is FQNNGV. This CDR3 contains 14 residues. With 1 base removed from V and 2 bases from J, the gap between germline ends came to 7 bases. For the CDR3, the DNA is TGTGCCAGCAGCTTAGGTGGCTACACAGATACGCAGTATTTT. This translates into CASSLGGYTDTQYF.

The V and J genes are TRBV2 and TRBJ2-5, with D perhaps TRBD1 (6 bases). CDR1 is SNHLY, CDR2 FYNNEI, per germline. The CDR3 consists of 14 residues. V lost 3 bases and J lost 4, with 12 bases in between. The CDR3 reads CASSDLGAPETQYF. CDR3 DNA sequence: TGTGCCAGCAGTGACCTGGGGGCGCCAGAGACCCAGTACTTC.

The chain uses TRBV10-2 and TRBJ1-1; TRBD1 might be the D (6 bases). V lost 6 bases and J lost 7, with 9 bases in between. This CDR3 spans 11 amino acids. Per the germline V gene, CDR1 is WSHSY and CDR2 is SAAADI. CDR3 bases: TGCGCCAGCAGGTCAGGGGTTGAAGCTTTCTTT. The encoded protein is CASRSGVEAFF.

As concerns this clonotype: The junction shows a germline mismatch at one end, possibly a read error. The chain uses TRBV7-9 and TRBJ1-2; D is unresolved. In germline, CDR1 is SEHNR, CDR2 FQNEAQ (reference sequence). The CDR3 length is 13 residues. CDR3 nucleotides: TGTGCCAGCAGCTCTACAGCCAACTATGGCTGCACCTTC. This sequence encodes CASSSTANYGCTF. Full variable domain (remainder filled in from reference TRBV7-9 and TRBJ1-2): DTGVSQNPRHKITKRGQNVTFRCDPISEHNRLYWYRQTLGQGPEFLTYFQNEAQLEKSRLLSDRFSAERPKGSFSTLEIQRTEQGDSAMYLCASSSTANYGCTFGSGTRLTVV.

The rearrangement links TRBV7-2 to TRBJ2-7, with 8 positions matching TRBD2. Germline loops: CDR1 SGHTA, CDR2 FQGNSA. J gave up 3 bases and V 5 bases, and 18 bases lay outside the gene matches. The CDR3 totals 18 residues. CDR3 in DNA: TGTGCCAGCAGCCGACTCGAGCAATACGGGAGGGCCTTCTACGAGCAGTACTTC. Its protein is CASSRLEQYGRAFYEQYF. Drawing the rest from reference TRBV7-2 and TRBJ2-7, the complete variable domain is GAGVSQSPSNKVTEKGKDVELRCDPISGHTALYWYRQSLGQGLEFLIYFQGNSAPDKSGLPSDRFSAERTGGSVSTLTIQRTQQEDSAVYLCASSRLEQYGRAFYEQYFGPGTRLTVT.

V gene TRBV7-6 combines with J gene TRBJ2-1; 12 bases are a match to TRBD1. The V gene end was trimmed by 6 bases and the J gene end by 5 bases; junction bases not matched to a gene: 11. CDR3 length: 17 residues. Germline V gene data show CDR1 as SGHVS and CDR2 as FNYEAQ. CDR3 in amino acids: CASSSRDRGQGDNEQFF. CDR3 nucleotides: TGTGCCAGCAGTTCCCGGGACAGGGGGCAAGGGGACAATGAGCAGTTCTTC.

The rearrangement joins TRBV30 to TRBJ2-1; D gene unclear. Germline V gene sequence: CDR1 GTSNPN, CDR2 SVGIG (reference sequence). V was trimmed by 1 base and J by 4 bases, leaving 20 bases between them. The CDR3 is made up of 17 amino acids. In DNA form, the CDR3 reads TGTGCCTGGAGTGGTAGTTTGGAAGGACGACCGTACAATGAGCAGTTCTTC. Its protein product is CAWSGSLEGRPYNEQFF. Looking up the rest from reference TRBV30 and TRBJ2-1 gives the full variable domain: SQTIHQWPATLVQPVGSPLSLECTVEGTSNPNLYWYRQAAGRGLQLLFYSVGIGQISSEVPQNLSASRPQDRQFILSSKKLLLSDSGFYLCAWSGSLEGRPYNEQFFGPGTRLTVL.

The V gene is TRBV12-3 or TRBV12-4, the J gene TRBJ2-3; 8 bases align to TRBD2. V shed 5 bases, J shed 0 bases, and the junction held 4 bases outside the gene matches. The CDR3 is 15 residues long. CDR3 DNA sequence: TGTGCCAGCAGTATTAGCGGGGTCAGCACAGATACGCAGTATTTT. Translated: CASSISGVSTDTQYF.

The chain carries TRBV7-9 and TRBJ1-2; TRBD1 might be the D (6 bases). Per the germline V gene, CDR1 is SEHNR and CDR2 is FQNEAQ (reference sequence). V was cut by 5 bases and J by 4 bases, with 20 bases left in between. There are 16 residues in the CDR3. CDR3 amino acids: CASSTLQGPLIYGYTF. The DNA for the CDR3 is TGTGCCAGCAGCACCCTTCAGGGGCCCCTCATCTATGGCTACACCTTC.

The rearrangement uses TRBV5-1 and TRBJ2-7, with 10 bases fitting TRBD2. The CDR3 spans 16 residues. The ends lost 2 bases at V and 4 bases at J; junction bases unmatched: 9. The germline gives CDR1 SGHRS, CDR2 YFSETQ. CDR3 nucleotides: TGCGCCAGCAGCTTCGCTAGCGGGAGCAATCGGTACGAGCAGTACTTC. Its protein product is CASSFASGSNRYEQYF.

This clonotype has just one count. This sequence joins TRBV7-2 and TRBJ2-4, with D hard to call. The J call is uncertain, as TRBJ2-7 better fits the DNA end. The germline gives CDR1 SGHTA, CDR2 FQGNSA. The CDR3 consists of 15 residues. CDR3 sequence reads: CASSFSRALYYEQYF. The CDR3 DNA sequence: TGTGCCAGCAGCTTCTCGCGAGCCCTTTATTACGAGCAGTACTTC.

The chain combines TRBV15 with TRBJ2-3, with 12 bases fitting TRBD2. Germline values: CDR1 LNHNV, CDR2 YYDKDF (reference sequence). V gave up 0 bases and J gave up 4 bases; unmatched junction bases: 8. The CDR3 consists of 18 residues. The CDR3 loop is CATSRDGLAGGPADTQYF. In DNA form, the CDR3 reads TGTGCCACCAGCAGAGATGGGCTAGCGGGGGGGCCCGCAGATACGCAGTATTTT. The full variable domain, in which reference TRBV15 and TRBJ2-3 provide the parts outside the CDR3, is DAMVIQNPRYQVTQFGKPVTLSCSQTLNHNVMYWYQQKSSQAPKLLFHYYDKDFNNEADTPDNFQSRRPNTSFCFLDIRSPGLGDTAMYLCATSRDGLAGGPADTQYFGPGTRLTVL.

The rearrangement links TRBV20-1 to TRBJ1-1; D might be TRBD1 (5 bases). Germline CDR1 is DFQATT and CDR2 is SNEGSKA (reference sequence). The CDR3 is 13 amino acids. V lost 2 bases and J 8 bases, leaving 15 bases between the germline ends. CDR3 sequence: CSARSGTGGEAFF. The DNA for the CDR3 is TGCAGTGCTAGAAGCGGAACAGGCGGCGAAGCTTTCTTT.

This chain links TRBV11-1 with TRBJ2-1; D is uncertain. The J call may be wrong; the DNA end is better matched by TRBJ2-7. There are 16 residues in the CDR3. Germline loops: CDR1 SGHAT, CDR2 FQDESV (reference sequence). The CDR3 protein is CASSLSLSEWYNEQYF. CDR3 coding DNA: TGTGCCAGCAGCTTAAGCCTCAGCGAATGGTACAATGAGCAGTACTTC.

V usage is TRBV7-2 and J usage is TRBJ2-7; TRBD2 agrees at 7 bases. The CDR3 covers 15 residues. After removal of 2 bases from V and 4 bases from J, the junction contained 8 bases not matched to a gene. Germline V lookup: CDR1 SGHTA, CDR2 FQGNSA. In DNA, the CDR3 is TGTGCCAGCAGCTTATCCCTAGCGGCCCGGTACGAGCAGTACTTC. Residues: CASSLSLAARYEQYF.

This clonotype was observed a few times. The chain links TRBV29-1 to TRBJ2-7, with 9 positions matching TRBD1. This CDR3 region has 13 residues. V gave up 5 bases and J gave up 1 base; unmatched junction bases: 3. Germline CDR1 is SQVTM and CDR2 is ANQGSEA. The CDR3 bases are TGCAGCGTTCTTGGACAGGGGTCCTACGAGCAGTACTTC. Protein sequence: CSVLGQGSYEQYF.

In nucleotides, the CDR3 is TGTGCCAACGGACCGTCCTATGGCTACACCTTC. This translates into CANGPSYGYTF. The chain is built from TRBV2 and TRBJ1-2; D is undetermined. CDR3 length: 11 residues. V gave up 10 bases and J gave up 4 bases, with 10 bases separating them. The germline V gene has CDR1 SNHLY and CDR2 FYNNEI.

This clonotype appeared a single time. V gene TRBV20-1 combines with J gene TRBJ2-4, with D hard to call. The DNA matches TRBJ2-7 better at its end, which makes the J call doubtful. The CDR3 spans 12 residues. The germline CDR1 and CDR2 sequences are DFQATT and SNEGSKA (reference sequence). The CDR3 DNA follows: TGCAGTGCTAGTCAGCTCCTTTACGAGCAGTACTTC. Translation: CSASQLLYEQYF.

In DNA, the CDR3 is TGTGCCAGCAGCGTTAAGGCTATTCCCTACGAGCAGTACTTC. This sequence encodes CASSVKAIPYEQYF. The rearrangement uses TRBV5-6 and TRBJ2-7; D is unresolved. The CDR3 covers 14 residues. V was shortened by 4 bases and J by 2 bases, with 13 bases between the two germline ends. Germline CDR1 is SGHDT and CDR2 is YYEEEE.